This entry describes one T cell receptor beta chain. A much bigger clone sits one base away, suggesting this may be a read error. RNA transcripts gave rise to amplified TCR beta CDR3 regions. The HTBI primer set was used in a first-round RT-PCR of the TCR CDR3. TCRdb used MiXCR to reprocess the multiplex PCR reads, holding one entry per CDR3 protein. The sample lists a few hundred thousand distinct CDR3 sequences; 13% were seen once. The source of the sample is a study of T cells in Graves' hyperthyroidism and ophthalmopathy. J gave up 1 base and V 8 bases, and 15 bases lay outside the gene matches. The CDR3 totals 17 residues. CDR1 SEHNR and CDR2 FQNEAQ come from the germline V gene (reference sequence).

The rearrangement joins TRBV7-9 to TRBJ1-1; TRBD1 aligns across 8 bases. Sequenced material: blood. This clonotype was sampled from a man in his thirties or forties with Graves' hyperthyroidism that later progressed to Graves' ophthalmopathy. The CDR3 spells CASSPETGVVGNTEAFF. Here the CDR3 DNA reads TGTGCCAGCTCACCAGAGACAGGGGTGGTTGGGAACACTGAAGCTTTCTTT.